One and the same sample provided the 12 T cell receptor beta chains below, sequenced in a study of blood T cell repertoires in COVID-19. Only in-frame clones appear in the TCRdb table, and some are missing; sequencing was by immunoSEQ multiplex PCR. The sample consists of about 97,000 clones, almost 95% of them appearing once. Sequencing was performed on peripheral blood. The receptors were gathered from a man aged 50-59 years with active COVID-19.

This sequence joins TRBV5-1 and TRBJ1-6; no clear D. There are 16 residues in the CDR3. V was pared by 0 bases and J by 4 bases, with 11 bases between. CDR1 is SGHRS and CDR2 is YFSETQ in the germline V gene. This chain's CDR3 is CASSLAGREYNSPLHF. The CDR3 nucleotides read TGCGCCAGCAGCTTGGCCGGGCGGGAATATAATTCACCCCTCCACTTT.

J is TRBJ2-2 and V is TRBV24-1; TRBD1 matches 10 bases. The V gene's germline CDR1 is KGHDR and CDR2 SFDVKD. CDR3 length equals 15 residues. Germline trimming cut 3 bases from V and 8 bases from J; bases unmatched to any gene: 5. The CDR3 loop reads CATSDPTGGKGELFF. CDR3 nucleotide sequence: TGTGCCACCAGTGATCCGACAGGGGGCAAAGGGGAGCTGTTTTTT.

The genes are TRBV20-1 and TRBJ1-2; D is unresolved. In germline, CDR1 is DFQATT, CDR2 SNEGSKA (reference sequence). V gave up 3 bases and J gave up 0 bases, with 14 bases separating them. The CDR3 sequence is 15 residues long. The CDR3 reads CSASLGSTSNYGYTF. The CDR3 DNA is TGCAGTGCTAGTTTGGGCTCAACCTCTAACTATGGCTACACCTTC.

The chain employs TRBV13 and TRBJ1-1, with 8 nucleotides matching TRBD1. V gave up 0 bases and J gave up 4 bases; unmatched junction bases: 1. The CDR3 length is 14 residues. The germline V gene has CDR1 PRHDT and CDR2 FYEKMQ (reference sequence). The CDR3 loop reads CASSLGDRVTEAFF. The CDR3, as DNA: TGTGCCAGCAGCTTAGGGGACAGGGTCACTGAAGCTTTCTTT. Together with reference TRBV13 and TRBJ1-1, the CDR3 gives the full variable domain: AAGVIQSPRHLIKEKRETATLKCYPIPRHDTVYWYQQGPGQDPQFLISFYEKMQSDKGSIPDRFSAQQFSDYHSELNMSSLELGDSALYFCASSLGDRVTEAFFGQGTRLTVV.

The chain carries TRBV19 and TRBJ1-5, with 8 bases fitting TRBD1. Trimming cost V 0 bases and J 4 bases; bases outside gene matches: 11. Germline V gives CDR1 LNHDA, CDR2 SQIVND (reference sequence). There are 18 residues in the CDR3. CDR3 coding DNA: TGTGCCAGTAGTATAGAAGGGGGCCCCGGGACAGGTAATCAGCCCCAGCATTTT. It is translated as CASSIEGGPGTGNQPQHF.

This sequence joins TRBV27 and TRBJ2-3; 8 bases agree with TRBD1. The CDR3 contains 15 residues. The ends lost 0 bases at V and 7 bases at J; junction bases unmatched: 6. The V gene's germline CDR1 is MNHEY and CDR2 SMNVEV (reference sequence). CDR3 sequence (DNA): TGTGCCAGCAGTTTATCAGTCCAGGGGGCGAATACGCAGTATTTT. Amino acids: CASSLSVQGANTQYF.

The rearrangement uses TRBV9 and TRBJ2-3; no firm D call. From germline, CDR1 is SGDLS and CDR2 YYNGEE. The CDR3 is 13 amino acids. With 0 bases removed from V and 3 bases from J, the gap between germline ends came to 5 bases. The CDR3 coding sequence is TGTGCCAGCAGCGTAGCGGTGACAGATACGCAGTATTTT. This codes for CASSVAVTDTQYF. Variable domain in full (rest from reference TRBV9 and TRBJ2-3): DSGVTQTPKHLITATGQRVTLRCSPRSGDLSVYWYQQSLDQGLQFLIQYYNGEERAKGNILERFSAQQFPDLHSELNLSSLELGDSALYFCASSVAVTDTQYFGPGTRLTVL.

This clone has a single count. The rearrangement links TRBV4-1 to TRBJ2-5, with TRBD1 identical over 10 bases. This CDR3 comprises 15 residues. V dropped 0 bases and J dropped 3; count of bases not matched to a gene: 1. Germline V lookup: CDR1 MGHRA, CDR2 YSYEKL. CDR3 amino acids: CASSQDGTGEETQYF. As DNA, the CDR3 is TGCGCCAGCAGCCAAGATGGGACAGGGGAAGAGACCCAGTACTTC.

The rearrangement uses TRBV5-1 and TRBJ2-2, with a tentative D call TRBD2 (5 bases). Trimming cost V 0 bases and J 2 bases, with 8 bases left between them. The CDR3 loop spans 15 amino acids. Germline CDR1 is SGHRS and CDR2 is YFSETQ. The CDR3 protein is CASSLAAGNTGELFF. The CDR3 nucleotides are TGCGCCAGCAGCTTGGCGGCGGGTAACACCGGGGAGCTGTTTTTT. Variable domain in full (rest from reference TRBV5-1 and TRBJ2-2): KAGVTQTPRYLIKTRGQQVTLSCSPISGHRSVSWYQQTPGQGLQFLFEYFSETQRNKGNFPGRFSGRQFSNSRSEMNVSTLELGDSALYLCASSLAAGNTGELFFGEGSRLTVL.

The rearrangement uses TRBV6-6 and TRBJ1-6; 7 bases are a match to TRBD1. This CDR3 region has 14 residues. CDR1 is MNHNY and CDR2 is SVGAGI in the germline V gene (reference sequence). The V segment lost 6 bases and the J segment 5 bases; nucleotides outside the gene matches: 4. This chain's CDR3 is CASSPGQNNSPLHF. The CDR3 coding sequence is TGTGCCAGCAGCCCGGGACAGAATAATTCACCCCTCCACTTT.

The CDR3 protein is CASSFLAVRGSDTQYF. CDR3 sequence (DNA): TGTGCCAGCAGCTTCCTCGCGGTCAGAGGTTCAGATACGCAGTATTTT. This chain connects TRBV5-8 to TRBJ2-3, with D unclear. V dropped 2 bases and J dropped 4 bases, with 17 bases sitting between them. This CDR3 contains 16 residues. From germline, CDR1 is SGHTS and CDR2 YDEGEE.

The gene calls are TRBV5-1 and TRBJ2-1; 11 nucleotides agree with TRBD2. V dropped 0 bases and J dropped 2; count of bases not matched to a gene: 1. The V gene's germline CDR1 is SGHRS and CDR2 YFSETQ. CDR3 size: 16 residues. The CDR3 reads CASSLDSGRAYNEQFF. CDR3 in DNA: TGCGCCAGCAGCTTGGATAGCGGGAGGGCCTACAATGAGCAGTTCTTC.